The rows below give T cell receptor beta chains drawn from one sample of a study of blood T cell repertoires in COVID-19. The assay was immunoSEQ multiplex PCR, and TCRdb's table has in-frame clones only and misses some. This sample carries 55,000 to 70,000 clones, around 79% of them seen once, and the ten largest clones take approximately 3%. The sequencing input was peripheral blood. The receptor source for this set is a man aged 55-75 years with acute or convalescent COVID-19. Each CDR3 is given with its conserved first and last residue. A D gene is named only where the DNA matches it firmly. Clone size is not always given. Where it is, it says once, few, many or a class for expanded clones.

DNA: TGTGCCAGTAGTATGTCGGGGGCCTACGAGCAGTACTTC; CDR3: CASSMSGAYEQYF; D: NA; size: NA; J: TRBJ2-7; V: TRBV19
DNA: TGTGCCAGCACACGGGGGGCGCAGGTTAACGAGCAGTACTTC; CDR3: CASTRGAQVNEQYF; D: NA; size: NA; J: TRBJ2-7; V: TRBV2
DNA: TGTGCCAGCAGCTTAGAGGGGAATGGCTACACCTTC; CDR3: CASSLEGNGYTF; D: NA; size: NA; J: TRBJ1-2; V: TRBV7-9
DNA: TGCAGCGCCGGAGTGGGGGCCGACGGGGAGCTGTTTTTT; CDR3: CSAGVGADGELFF; D: NA; size: few; J: TRBJ2-2; V: TRBV29-1
DNA: TGTGCCAGTAACGGGAAAACGGGCAATCAGCCCCAGCATTTT; CDR3: CASNGKTGNQPQHF; D: NA; size: NA; J: TRBJ1-5; V: TRBV19
DNA: TGTGCCAGCAGCCCCAGGTTATTCTCTGGAAACACCATATATTTT; CDR3: CASSPRLFSGNTIYF; D: NA; size: NA; J: TRBJ1-3; V: TRBV4-2
DNA: TGTGCCAGCAGTGAAGAGGGATTTAATGAAAAACTGTTTTTT; CDR3: CASSEEGFNEKLFF; D: NA; size: once; J: TRBJ1-4; V: TRBV25-1
DNA: TGTGCCAGCAGACAGGGATCAGCCGGGGAGCTGTTTTTT; CDR3: CASRQGSAGELFF; D: NA; size: NA; J: TRBJ2-2; V: TRBV2
DNA: TGTGCTAGTGGTTTGCCTCCCCGGACAGGCTCTGGAAACACCATATATTTT; CDR3: CASGLPPRTGSGNTIYF; D: TRBD1; size: NA; J: TRBJ1-3; V: TRBV12-5
DNA: TGTGCCAGCAGAACACCCACAGCTATCTATGGCTACACCTTC; CDR3: CASRTPTAIYGYTF; D: NA; size: NA; J: TRBJ1-2; V: TRBV6-5
DNA: TGTGCCAGCAGAAGACAGGTAGACACTGAAGCTTTCTTT; CDR3: CASRRQVDTEAFF; D: NA; size: NA; J: TRBJ1-1; V: TRBV2
DNA: TGTGCCAGCAGCTCGCCCCCTGGGCAATTCTATGGCTACACCTTC; CDR3: CASSSPPGQFYGYTF; D: NA; size: NA; J: TRBJ1-2; V: TRBV11-2
DNA: TGTGCCAGCAGCCCCACTCGGGATCAGCCCCAGCATTTT; CDR3: CASSPTRDQPQHF; D: NA; size: once; J: TRBJ1-5; V: TRBV27
DNA: TGCGCCAGCAGCAGGACTAGCGGGGATTGGACCGGGGAGCTGTTTTTT; CDR3: CASSRTSGDWTGELFF; D: TRBD2; size: NA; J: TRBJ2-2; V: TRBV5-1
DNA: TGTGCCAGCAGTGAACAGGCCCTCAAGCCCCAGCATTTT; CDR3: CASSEQALKPQHF; D: NA; size: NA; J: TRBJ1-5; V: TRBV2
DNA: TGTGCCAGCAGCCGCCCTTTAGCGGGGCCACAAGAGACCCAGTACTTC; CDR3: CASSRPLAGPQETQYF; D: TRBD2; size: NA; J: TRBJ2-5; V: TRBV14
DNA: TGTGCCAGTAGACTCTCTGGGACAGACCCCGCAACTAATGAAAAACTGTTTTTT; CDR3: CASRLSGTDPATNEKLFF; D: TRBD1; size: NA; J: TRBJ1-4; V: TRBV19
DNA: TGTGCCAGCAGCTTGGATTCGCAGGGGAACACTGAAGCTTTCTTT; CDR3: CASSLDSQGNTEAFF; D: NA; size: NA; J: TRBJ1-1; V: TRBV5-4
DNA: TGTGCCAGTAGTCCCCGGACAGTAATCCTTGACACTGAAGCTTTCTTT; CDR3: CASSPRTVILDTEAFF; D: NA; size: NA; J: TRBJ1-1; V: TRBV19
DNA: TGTGCCAGCAGCCTGATAAGGACAGGGTTGGTTGAAGCTTTCTTT; CDR3: CASSLIRTGLVEAFF; D: TRBD1; size: NA; J: TRBJ1-1; V: TRBV7-8
DNA: TGTGCCAGCAGCTTCACGGTCGACACTGAAGCTTTCTTT; CDR3: CASSFTVDTEAFF; D: NA; size: once; J: TRBJ1-1; V: TRBV11-2
DNA: TGTGCCAGCAGCTTGTGGCACGCTCTGGATGAGCAGTTCTTC; CDR3: CASSLWHALDEQFF; D: NA; size: NA; J: TRBJ2-1; V: TRBV5-6
DNA: TGTGCCAGCAGTGAAGCGCAGGGAGGGAAGACCCAGTACTTC; CDR3: CASSEAQGGKTQYF; D: TRBD2; size: NA; J: TRBJ2-5; V: TRBV2
DNA: TGTGCCAGCAGTGTTGACAGGGGGGACTACTATGGCTACACCTTC; CDR3: CASSVDRGDYYGYTF; D: TRBD1; size: NA; J: TRBJ1-2; V: TRBV2
DNA: TGTGCCAGCAGCCCCCCCCGGGGAGGCGGGGGGTGGGGCACCGGGGAGCTGTTTTTT; CDR3: CASSPPRGGGGWGTGELFF; D: TRBD2; size: NA; J: TRBJ2-2; V: TRBV9
DNA: TGCGCCAGCAGCCCGGTAGTCACCGGGGAGCTGTTTTTT; CDR3: CASSPVVTGELFF; D: NA; size: NA; J: TRBJ2-2; V: TRBV4-1
DNA: TGTGCCAGCACCCTGGGAGGCACTAAGGCCTATGGCTACACCTTC; CDR3: CASTLGGTKAYGYTF; D: NA; size: NA; J: TRBJ1-2; V: TRBV28
DNA: TGTGCCAGCAGCTTGGATGGCAAGATGAACACTGAAGCTTTCTTT; CDR3: CASSLDGKMNTEAFF; D: NA; size: NA; J: TRBJ1-1; V: TRBV5-4
DNA: TGTGCCAGCAGCGGAGGGGCTTTT; CDR3: CASSGGAF; D: NA; size: NA; J: TRBJ1-5; V: TRBV5-8
DNA: TGTGCCAGCACCCCCGGACAGAGTAACTCCTACGAGCAGTACTTC; CDR3: CASTPGQSNSYEQYF; D: NA; size: NA; J: TRBJ2-7; V: TRBV6-5
DNA: TGTGCCAGCAGTTTATCCGTACCTCAGGGTTTAAGGGACACTGAAGCTTTCTTT; CDR3: CASSLSVPQGLRDTEAFF; D: NA; size: few; J: TRBJ1-1; V: TRBV27
DNA: TGTGCCAGCAGCCAGGGGAAGGGGACCTACAATGAGCAGTTCTTC; CDR3: CASSQGKGTYNEQFF; D: NA; size: NA; J: TRBJ2-1; V: TRBV7-3
DNA: TGCAGCGCCCTACAGGGATCCAAAAACATTCAGTACTTC; CDR3: CSALQGSKNIQYF; D: NA; size: NA; J: TRBJ2-4; V: TRBV29-1
DNA: TGTGCCTCGGAGGGGGGGAGGGGTCAGGGCCGCGAGACCCAGTACTTC; CDR3: CASEGGRGQGRETQYF; D: NA; size: NA; J: TRBJ2-5; V: TRBV30
DNA: TGTGCCAGCAGTGAAACGGGGATGAACACTGAAGCTTTCTTT; CDR3: CASSETGMNTEAFF; D: NA; size: NA; J: TRBJ1-1; V: TRBV2
DNA: TGTGCCAGCAGCTTTGGGACAGGGTTCTACACCTTC; CDR3: CASSFGTGFYTF; D: TRBD1; size: once; J: TRBJ1-2; V: TRBV5-4
DNA: TGCAGCGTTGAAGATCCAATACGGGGGACTACGCAGTATTTT; CDR3: CSVEDPIRGTTQYF; D: NA; size: once; J: TRBJ2-3; V: TRBV29-1
DNA: TGTGCCAGCAGCCCCGGGACTAGCTTCAATGAGCAGTTCTTC; CDR3: CASSPGTSFNEQFF; D: TRBD2; size: NA; J: TRBJ2-1; V: TRBV7-3
DNA: TGTGCCAGCAGCAAATGTCTCCCGGGACATAACAACCCCAATCAGCCCCAGCATTTT; CDR3: CASSKCLPGHNNPNQPQHF; D: NA; size: NA; J: TRBJ1-5; V: TRBV21-1
DNA: TGTGCCAGCTCACAACTAGCGGGGGGTCAAGAGACCCAGTACTTC; CDR3: CASSQLAGGQETQYF; D: TRBD2; size: NA; J: TRBJ2-5; V: TRBV18
DNA: TGTGCCAGCAGCTTCTACGGAGGCAATGAGCAGTTCTTC; CDR3: CASSFYGGNEQFF; D: NA; size: NA; J: TRBJ2-1; V: TRBV11-1
DNA: TGTGCCAGCACCTTCTCCGGGACAGGGGACTCCACCATATATTTT; CDR3: CASTFSGTGDSTIYF; D: TRBD1; size: NA; J: TRBJ1-3; V: TRBV9
DNA: TGTGCCAGTAGCCAGCCCCGGACGGGAACCTACGAGCAGTACTTC; CDR3: CASSQPRTGTYEQYF; D: NA; size: NA; J: TRBJ2-7; V: TRBV19
DNA: TGTGCCAGCAGTGAAAGAGGCGGACACTCCTCCTACGAGCAGTACTTC; CDR3: CASSERGGHSSYEQYF; D: NA; size: NA; J: TRBJ2-7; V: TRBV6-1
DNA: TGTGCCAGTCACCCGGTGGTATGGAACTATGGCTACACCTTC; CDR3: CASHPVVWNYGYTF; D: NA; size: NA; J: TRBJ1-2; V: TRBV19
DNA: TGTGCCAGCAGTAAAGACAGGGAGGGTACGCAGTATTTT; CDR3: CASSKDREGTQYF; D: NA; size: NA; J: TRBJ2-3; V: TRBV2
DNA: TGCGCCAGCAGGAGACAGACCGGCCACTATGGCTACACCTTC; CDR3: CASRRQTGHYGYTF; D: NA; size: NA; J: TRBJ1-2; V: TRBV5-1
DNA: TGTGCCAGCAGCGGGCCCGGGACTAGCGCCGGTGAGCAGTTCTTC; CDR3: CASSGPGTSAGEQFF; D: TRBD2; size: NA; J: TRBJ2-1; V: TRBV2
DNA: TGTGCCAGCACCGTAGGACTTCGGGAAGAGACCCAGTACTTC; CDR3: CASTVGLREETQYF; D: NA; size: NA; J: TRBJ2-5; V: TRBV9